The TCR beta chain described here comes from a study of Ad26.COV2.S vaccination and SARS-CoV-2 variants. Generated by immunoSEQ multiplex PCR, the TCRdb table keeps only in-frame clones and is missing some. The sample yields almost 400,000 clones, 89% seen once. Documented treatment: some 19 received Ad26.COV2.S at low or high dose, single or two shots; roughly five received placebo; per-sample allocation not given. Sampling occurred on day 63 after the first vaccine or placebo injection. This material consisted of peripheral blood, taken in a trial of Ad26.COV2.S vaccine versus placebo. This TCR derives from a person between 18 and 59 years old who received the Ad26.COV2.S COVID-19 vaccine or a placebo.

The CDR3 loop is CASSAGTGGEQYF. The CDR3 nucleotides read TGTGCCAGCAGCGCAGGGACAGGGGGCGAGCAGTACTTC. V is TRBV7-2 and J is TRBJ2-7; TRBD1 matches at 11 bases. V was clipped by 5 bases and J by 6 bases; unmatched bases: 3. CDR3 length: 13 residues. Germline CDR1 is SGHTA and CDR2 is FQGNSA.